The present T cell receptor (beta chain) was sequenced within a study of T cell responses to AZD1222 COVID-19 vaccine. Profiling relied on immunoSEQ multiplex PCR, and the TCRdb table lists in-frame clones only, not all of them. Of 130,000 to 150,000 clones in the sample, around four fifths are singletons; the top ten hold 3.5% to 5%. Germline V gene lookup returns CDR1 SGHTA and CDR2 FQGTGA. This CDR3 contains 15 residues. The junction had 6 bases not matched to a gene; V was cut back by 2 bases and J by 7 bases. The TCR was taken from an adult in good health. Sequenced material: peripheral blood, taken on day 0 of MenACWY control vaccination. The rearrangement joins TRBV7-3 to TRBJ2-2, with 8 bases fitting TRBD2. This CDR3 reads CASSLLGLGNGELFF. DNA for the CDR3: TGTGCCAGCAGCTTATTGGGACTAGGAAACGGGGAGCTGTTTTTT.